The 29 T cell receptor beta chains below were found in one sample sequenced in a study of beta chain features in type 1 diabetes. Since all of the isolated RNA was reverse transcribed, expressed TCRB transcripts were what got sequenced. The method was immunoSEQ multiplex PCR; TCRdb's version includes in-frame clones alone and lacks a portion of them. The sample lists 900,000 or so clones; roughly a sixth were seen once. The source material was naive CD4+ T cells from blood. The source of these receptors is a woman between 18 and 30 years old in good health.

The CDR3 reads CASSAQGPDTQYF. As DNA, the CDR3 is TGTGCCAGCAGCGCACAGGGCCCAGATACGCAGTATTTT. The V call is TRBV9, the J call TRBJ2-3, with D possibly TRBD1 on 6 matching bases. The CDR3 totals 13 residues. The germline gives CDR1 SGDLS, CDR2 YYNGEE. The ends were cut back, 3 bases at V and 4 bases at J, with 9 bases in the middle.

There are a few counts of this clone. The chain is built from TRBV6-6 and TRBJ2-5; no definite D call. CDR3 size: 13 residues. The V end lost 2 bases, the J end lost 4 bases, and 8 bases lay between the germline ends. CDR1 and CDR2 (germline): MNHNY, SVGAGI (reference sequence). CDR3 protein: CASSYGRRETQYF. The CDR3 nucleotides read TGTGCCAGCAGTTACGGTCGTCGAGAGACCCAGTACTTC.

Worth noting for this clone: The junction departs from the called germline gene at one end, perhaps through a read error. The V gene is TRBV18, the J gene TRBJ2-7, with 11 bases fitting TRBD1. CDR3 length: 12 amino acids. CDR1 and CDR2 from the germline V gene are KGHSH and LQKENI. CDR3 protein: CALDRGRHEQYF. The DNA of the CDR3 is TGCGCCTTGGACAGGGGGCGCCACGAGCAGTACTTC. Complete variable domain (other parts from reference TRBV18 and TRBJ2-7): NAGVMQNPRHLVRRRGQEARLRCSPMKGHSHVYWYRQLPEEGLKFMVYLQKENIIDESGMPKERFSAEFPKEGPSILRIQQVVRGDSAAYFCALDRGRHEQYFGPGTRLTVT.

In its sample, this clone was seen a few times. The J gene is TRBJ2-5, the V gene TRBV6-5, with 8 bases that match TRBD1. The CDR3 totals 15 residues. Germline loops: CDR1 MNHEY, CDR2 SVGAGI. V dropped 2 bases and J dropped 4; count of bases not matched to a gene: 6. The CDR3: CASSYGQGRGETQYF. The CDR3 DNA is TGTGCCAGCAGTTACGGACAGGGCCGGGGAGAGACCCAGTACTTC.

The V and J genes are TRBV6-5 and TRBJ2-1; 9 bases fit TRBD2. There are 16 residues in the CDR3. Losses at the gene ends were 0 bases for V and 7 bases for J; bases not matched to a gene: 7. Germline V gene data show CDR1 as MNHEY and CDR2 as SVGAGI. The CDR3 nucleotides are TGTGCCAGCAGTTACTCGATTATAAGCGGGAGGAATGAGCAGTTCTTC. Amino acid sequence: CASSYSIISGRNEQFF.

This clone was seen a few times. The chain carries TRBV6-6 and TRBJ1-5; 8 bases fit TRBD1. With V trimmed by 6 bases and J by 4 bases, 11 bases remained unmatched. The germline gives CDR1 MNHNY, CDR2 SVGAGI (reference sequence). This CDR3 is built from 16 residues. DNA of the CDR3: TGTGCCAGCAGCTGGCGAACAGGGGGGGGAAATCAGCCCCAGCATTTT. This codes for CASSWRTGGGNQPQHF.

The rearrangement uses TRBV28 and TRBJ2-1, with D perhaps given as TRBD1 or TRBD2 (5 bases each). The V end lost 3 bases, the J end lost 4 bases, and 25 bases lay between the germline ends. This CDR3 spans 19 amino acids. Germline-derived CDR1 and CDR2 are MDHEN and SYDVKM. For the CDR3, the DNA is TGTGCCAGCAGTTTGGGGGTCCGGAGGCTACGGTCCTATTACAATGAGCAGTTCTTC. Its protein is CASSLGVRRLRSYYNEQFF.

This clone has only a few counts. J is TRBJ2-7 and V is TRBV2, with 7 bases matching TRBD2. V shed 7 bases and J 4 bases; nucleotides not matched to a gene: 10. Germline V gene data show CDR1 as SNHLY and CDR2 as FYNNEI. The CDR3 runs 14 residues. CDR3 amino acids: CASTRRERRYEQYF. In DNA, the CDR3 is TGTGCCAGCACCCGGCGGGAGAGGCGGTACGAGCAGTACTTC.

This sequence joins TRBV27 and TRBJ2-6, with TRBD1 as a possible D gene (6 bases). V shed 2 bases and J shed 1 base, with 6 bases lying between them. The CDR3 sequence is 15 residues long. Germline assignment: CDR1 MNHEY and CDR2 SMNVEV (reference sequence). In DNA, the CDR3 is TGTGCCAGCAGTTTAACAGGGTCTGGGGCCAACGTCCTGACTTTC. Protein sequence: CASSLTGSGANVLTF.

This clone was seen a handful of times. Other DNA sequences in the sample encode the same CDR3. This sequence joins TRBV5-4 and TRBJ2-5; a possible D gene is TRBD2 (6 bases). Trimming removed 5 bases from V and 2 bases from J, with 10 bases in between. Germline V gene data show CDR1 as SGHNT and CDR2 as YYREEE (reference sequence). The CDR3 is 13 amino acids. DNA for the CDR3: TGTGCCAGCAGGGCCGGGACTCAAGAGACCCAGTACTTC. It specifies CASRAGTQETQYF.

The chain links TRBV7-2 to TRBJ2-3; TRBD2 aligns across 10 bases. This CDR3 is built from 17 residues. The V gene end was trimmed by 0 bases and the J gene end by 4 bases; junction bases not matched to a gene: 7. Germline V gene data show CDR1 as SGHTA and CDR2 as FQGNSA. The CDR3 DNA reads TGTGCCAGCAGCTTAGCCCCTAGCGGGGGTCATGCAGATACGCAGTATTTT. It is translated as CASSLAPSGGHADTQYF. The whole variable domain, remainder taken from reference TRBV7-2 and TRBJ2-3, is GAGVSQSPSNKVTEKGKDVELRCDPISGHTALYWYRQSLGQGLEFLIYFQGNSAPDKSGLPSDRFSAERTGGSVSTLTIQRTQQEDSAVYLCASSLAPSGGHADTQYFGPGTRLTVL.

The chain recombines TRBV7-9 with TRBJ2-7, with D tentatively TRBD1 or TRBD2 (6 bases each). V lost 3 bases and J lost 4, with 16 bases in between. The CDR3 runs 15 residues. Germline V CDR1 and CDR2: SEHNR, FQNEAQ (reference sequence). The CDR3 coding sequence is TGTGCCAGCAGCTTTTTAGGGGGGTTCGGTTACGAGCAGTACTTC. Protein product: CASSFLGGFGYEQYF. Supplemented by reference TRBV7-9 and TRBJ2-7, the full variable domain reads DTGVSQNPRHKITKRGQNVTFRCDPISEHNRLYWYRQTLGQGPEFLTYFQNEAQLEKSRLLSDRFSAERPKGSFSTLEIQRTEQGDSAMYLCASSFLGGFGYEQYFGPGTRLTVT.

This clone was seen only once. The chain uses TRBV7-3 and TRBJ2-2, with D tentatively TRBD1 (6 bases). V lost 5 bases and J lost 4, with 14 bases in between. Germline lookup yields CDR1 SGHTA and CDR2 FQGTGA. This CDR3 has 15 residues. This CDR3 is CASSPDRSSTGELFF. CDR3 bases: TGTGCCAGCAGCCCCGACAGGTCCTCCACCGGGGAGCTGTTTTTT.

The V call is TRBV9, the J call TRBJ2-1; 8 nucleotides line up with TRBD2. Germline V lookup: CDR1 SGDLS, CDR2 YYNGEE. With V trimmed by 4 bases and J by 6 bases, 12 bases remained unmatched. The CDR3 is made up of 16 amino acids. CDR3 amino acids: CASSPRGGTSRNEQFF. Here the CDR3 DNA reads TGTGCCAGCAGCCCCCGAGGGGGGACTAGTCGCAATGAGCAGTTCTTC.

This clone was observed a handful of times. J is TRBJ2-7 and V is TRBV4-1, with D possibly called TRBD1 or TRBD2 (6 bases each). This CDR3 has 15 amino acids. Germline loops: CDR1 MGHRA, CDR2 YSYEKL. The V and J ends lost 3 bases and 1 base respectively, with 13 bases between them. DNA of the CDR3: TGCGCCAGCAGCCACCGCGAGGGGGGTTCCTACGAGCAGTACTTC. Its protein is CASSHREGGSYEQYF.

V is TRBV10-3 and J is TRBJ2-1; 10 bases line up with TRBD2. The CDR3 runs to 15 residues. Germline assignment: CDR1 ENHRY and CDR2 SYGVKD. Trimming cost V 10 bases and J 7 bases; bases outside gene matches: 13. The DNA of the CDR3 is TGTGCCACCACAAGAGCGGGAGGGCCCTTTAATGAGCAGTTCTTC. It translates to CATTRAGGPFNEQFF.

The chain is built from TRBV7-2 and TRBJ2-6; weak D call: TRBD1 (5 bases). The V end lost 5 bases, the J end lost 3 bases, and 11 bases lay between the germline ends. Germline assignment: CDR1 SGHTA and CDR2 FQGNSA. CDR3 length: 15 residues. The CDR3, as DNA: TGTGCCAGCAGCAGATCAGGGTATGGGGCCAACGTCCTGACTTTC. It yields the protein CASSRSGYGANVLTF. Full variable domain (rest looked up from reference TRBV7-2 and TRBJ2-6): GAGVSQSPSNKVTEKGKDVELRCDPISGHTALYWYRQSLGQGLEFLIYFQGNSAPDKSGLPSDRFSAERTGGSVSTLTIQRTQQEDSAVYLCASSRSGYGANVLTFGAGSRLTVL.

This sequence joins TRBV6-5 and TRBJ1-1; the match to TRBD1 covers 8 bases. Trimming took 6 bases from V and 6 from J; bases not matched to a gene: 12. This CDR3 spans 15 amino acids. Germline V gene sequence: CDR1 MNHEY, CDR2 SVGAGI. CDR3 nucleotide sequence: TGTGCCAGCAGATCCCGCGGACAGGGAAGCGCTGAAGCTTTCTTT. Its translation: CASRSRGQGSAEAFF.

The chain carries TRBV9 and TRBJ2-3, with D perhaps matching TRBD2 (6 bases). This CDR3 contains 15 residues. The V gene's germline CDR1 is SGDLS and CDR2 YYNGEE. V lost 4 bases and J lost 7, with 19 bases in between. The CDR3 is CASSSRHWGGYTQYF. CDR3 bases: TGTGCCAGCAGCTCCCGACACTGGGGAGGATATACGCAGTATTTT.

The sample holds a few counts of this clone. The chain is built from TRBV5-5 and TRBJ1-2; a possible D gene is TRBD1 (5 bases). Per the germline V gene, CDR1 is SGHKS and CDR2 is YYEKEE (reference sequence). There are 13 residues in the CDR3. V was pared by 4 bases and J by 3 bases, with 10 bases between. The CDR3 here is CASSVQDYYGYTF. CDR3 nucleotide sequence: TGTGCCAGCAGCGTACAGGATTACTATGGCTACACCTTC. The full variable domain, in which reference TRBV5-5 and TRBJ1-2 provide the parts outside the CDR3, is DAGVTQSPTHLIKTRGQQVTLRCSPISGHKSVSWYQQVLGQGPQFIFQYYEKEERGRGNFPDRFSARQFPNYSSELNVNALLLGDSALYLCASSVQDYYGYTFGSGTRLTVV.

J is TRBJ2-7 and V is TRBV7-9, with a possible D match to TRBD1 (6 bases). Germline V gives CDR1 SEHNR, CDR2 FQNEAQ (reference sequence). The CDR3 sequence is 13 residues long. The V gene lost 8 bases and the J gene lost 2 bases, with 13 bases spanning the gap. CDR3 in DNA: TGTGCCAGCGGCCAGGGGTTCCCCTACGAGCAGTACTTC. This sequence encodes CASGQGFPYEQYF.

This clone was recorded a few times. This chain joins TRBV6-5 and TRBJ2-7; possible D gene TRBD1, 5 bases. This CDR3 is built from 14 residues. Germline CDR1 is MNHEY and CDR2 is SVGAGI. V was clipped by 7 bases and J by 2 bases, with 15 bases between them. In DNA form, the CDR3 reads TGTGCCAGCACCCCTCTGACAGCCCCCTACGAGCAGTACTTC. Translated, it gives CASTPLTAPYEQYF.

The V and J genes are TRBV7-2 and TRBJ2-7; 10 nucleotides align to TRBD2. J gave up 5 bases and V 5 bases, and 6 bases lay outside the gene matches. The CDR3 extends over 14 amino acids. The germline gives CDR1 SGHTA, CDR2 FQGNSA. As DNA, the CDR3 is TGTGCCAGCAGCCCACCTAGCGGGAGACACGAGCAGTACTTC. Protein: CASSPPSGRHEQYF. Drawing the rest from reference TRBV7-2 and TRBJ2-7, the complete variable domain is GAGVSQSPSNKVTEKGKDVELRCDPISGHTALYWYRQSLGQGLEFLIYFQGNSAPDKSGLPSDRFSAERTGGSVSTLTIQRTQQEDSAVYLCASSPPSGRHEQYFGPGTRLTVT.

This chain links TRBV2 with TRBJ2-1; TRBD2 is a possible D gene (5 bases). CDR3 size: 12 residues. Trimming took off 6 bases at V and 10 bases at J, with 13 bases between the two ends. The germline gives CDR1 SNHLY, CDR2 FYNNEI. DNA of the CDR3: TGTGCCAGCAGCGCAACTAGAATCGAGCAGTTCTTC. It translates to CASSATRIEQFF.

The V and J genes are TRBV28 and TRBJ2-1, with a possible D match to TRBD2 (5 bases). Germline CDR1 MDHEN, CDR2 SYDVKM. The CDR3 spans 17 residues. Trimming cost V 8 bases and J 5 bases, with 25 bases left between them. For the CDR3, the DNA is TGTGCCAGCCCCCCTTCCGTCTGGGTATTCGGGAACAATGAGCAGTTCTTC. This gives the protein CASPPSVWVFGNNEQFF. Full variable domain (remainder filled in from reference TRBV28 and TRBJ2-1): DVKVTQSSRYLVKRTGEKVFLECVQDMDHENMFWYRQDPGLGLRLIYFSYDVKMKEKGDIPEGYSVSREKKERFSLILESASTNQTSMYLCASPPSVWVFGNNEQFFGPGTRLTVL.

This chain joins TRBV6-6 and TRBJ1-1; D gene ambiguous. V was clipped by 5 bases and J by 1 base, with 14 bases between them. Per the germline V gene, CDR1 is MNHNY and CDR2 is SVGAGI (reference sequence). The CDR3 sequence is 15 residues long. CDR3 DNA sequence: TGTGCCAGCAGTCCACCTTTGAGAAGGAACACTGAAGCTTTCTTT. As protein: CASSPPLRRNTEAFF.

V and J are TRBV7-2 and TRBJ1-1, with TRBD1 identical over 9 bases. V trimming: 4 bases; J trimming: 4 bases; junction bases outside the gene matches: 1. CDR1 is SGHTA and CDR2 is FQGNSA in the germline V gene. The CDR3 runs 13 residues. The CDR3 DNA sequence: TGTGCCAGCAGCTCACAGGGGGCCACTGAAGCTTTCTTT. Protein sequence: CASSSQGATEAFF.

This clone has only a few counts. This sequence joins TRBV11-2 and TRBJ2-1; 11 bases are a match to TRBD2. This CDR3 is built from 16 residues. Germline-derived CDR1 and CDR2 are SGHAT and FQNNGV. V lost 2 bases to trimming and J lost 6 bases; unmatched junction nucleotides: 6. CDR3 region: CASSLLLAGGSNEQFF. CDR3 nucleotides: TGTGCCAGCAGCTTACTTCTAGCGGGAGGAAGCAATGAGCAGTTCTTC.

The chain uses TRBV19 and TRBJ2-7, with TRBD2 matching 9 bases. CDR1 LNHDA and CDR2 SQIVND come from the germline V gene (reference sequence). The CDR3 extends over 13 amino acids. The ends lost 6 bases at V and 2 bases at J; junction bases unmatched: 2. The CDR3 nucleotides read TGTGCCAGTAGGACTAGCGGTACCTACGAGCAGTACTTC. Encoded protein: CASRTSGTYEQYF.